The 22 T cell receptor beta chains below all came from one sample that was sequenced in a study of shared clonotypes between healthy human individuals (dated by TCRdb to 2018 to 2020). Library method: the immunoSEQ multiplex PCR assay. This immuneACCESS table, as held by TCRdb, lists in-frame sequences with V and J called but not all clones. Of the missing ones, under half trace to an unresolved V gene in checked studies; the others have no known cause. Across this sample there are fewer than 1.6 million clones, with around 98.5% seen only once. Approximately 0.4% of the sample belongs to the ten largest clones. Material: naive CD4+ T cells sorted from blood. The label giving this sample's cell subset or site can be read as: CD45RA+ positively selected. The receptor source for this set is a man under 40 in good health.

The rearrangement links TRBV5-1 to TRBJ2-3; D remains unclear. Germline loops: CDR1 SGHRS, CDR2 YFSETQ. Trimming pared 8 bases from V and 3 bases from J, leaving 1 base between. CDR3 length: 9 residues. CDR3 amino acids: CASTDTQYF. The CDR3 DNA reads as TGCGCCAGTACAGATACGCAGTATTTT. Complete variable domain (other parts from reference TRBV5-1 and TRBJ2-3): KAGVTQTPRYLIKTRGQQVTLSCSPISGHRSVSWYQQTPGQGLQFLFEYFSETQRNKGNFPGRFSGRQFSNSRSEMNVSTLELGDSALYLCASTDTQYFGPGTRLTVL.

V gene TRBV7-9 combines with J gene TRBJ1-1, with D unclear. Germline-derived CDR1 and CDR2 are SEHNR and FQNEAQ (reference sequence). V was pared by 5 bases and J by 3 bases, with 16 bases between. This CDR3 contains 15 residues. In DNA form, the CDR3 reads TGTGCCAGCAGCCAACGGCTCAGTTGGGACACTGAAGCTTTCTTT. Protein product: CASSQRLSWDTEAFF.

The chain employs TRBV4-1 and TRBJ2-7; D ambiguous. The germline V and J ends were trimmed by 0 bases and 6 bases, with 12 bases remaining between them. Germline V CDR1 and CDR2: MGHRA, YSYEKL. The CDR3 has 14 residues. CDR3 in amino acids: CASSQEKFRPEQYF. In DNA, the CDR3 is TGCGCCAGCAGCCAAGAAAAATTCAGACCCGAGCAGTACTTC.

The chain employs TRBV27 and TRBJ2-5; TRBD1 might be the D (6 bases). CDR3 size: 14 residues. The V gene's germline CDR1 is MNHEY and CDR2 SMNVEV (reference sequence). The V and J ends lost 0 bases and 9 bases respectively, with 14 bases between them. The CDR3 is CASSLSTGKSSQYF. The CDR3 DNA reads TGTGCCAGCAGTTTATCAACAGGGAAGTCTTCCCAGTACTTC.

The rearrangement links TRBV4-3 to TRBJ2-5; D unclear. There are 14 residues in the CDR3. The germline V and J ends were trimmed by 1 base and 1 base, with 7 bases remaining between them. In germline, CDR1 is LGHNA, CDR2 YSLEER. The CDR3 loop is CASSQGPSQETQYF. In nucleotides, the CDR3 is TGCGCCAGCAGCCAAGGCCCCTCCCAAGAGACCCAGTACTTC.

A note on this clone: The sample has other DNA sequences that encode this CDR3 too. The chain is built from TRBV18 and TRBJ1-5, with a weak D call TRBD1 (5 bases). The CDR3 runs to 15 residues. Germline-derived CDR1 and CDR2 are KGHSH and LQKENI. V dropped 2 bases and J dropped 2 bases, with 10 bases sitting between them. CDR3 protein: CASSPVGVRNQPQHF. The CDR3 DNA reads TGTGCCAGCTCACCAGTAGGGGTCCGCAATCAGCCCCAGCATTTT.

This clone appeared once. The chain carries TRBV13 and TRBJ2-7, with 7 bases identical to TRBD2. The CDR3 consists of 15 residues. The germline CDR1 and CDR2 sequences are PRHDT and FYEKMQ (reference sequence). J lost 3 bases, V lost 0 bases, and 5 bases had no gene match. The CDR3 is CASSLGRASGYEQYF. The CDR3 bases are TGTGCCAGCAGCTTAGGGAGGGCTAGCGGCTACGAGCAGTACTTC.

V and J are TRBV5-4 and TRBJ2-1, with a possible D match to TRBD1 (5 bases). V was cut by 7 bases and J by 1 base, with 12 bases left in between. CDR3 length equals 14 residues. Germline loops: CDR1 SGHNT, CDR2 YYREEE (reference sequence). CDR3 nucleotide sequence: TGTGCCAGCTCTACAGGCCCATCCTACAATGAGCAGTTCTTC. Translated, it gives CASSTGPSYNEQFF.

J is TRBJ2-3 and V is TRBV4-1; no clear D gene. Germline lookup yields CDR1 MGHRA and CDR2 YSYEKL. The V and J ends lost 0 bases and 4 bases respectively, with 8 bases between them. The CDR3 consists of 14 residues. This CDR3 reads CASSQESWSDTQYF. The CDR3, as DNA: TGCGCCAGCAGCCAAGAGTCGTGGTCAGATACGCAGTATTTT.

This sequence joins TRBV7-2 and TRBJ1-2; no clear D. The CDR3 is 13 amino acids. CDR1 SGHTA and CDR2 FQGNSA come from the germline V gene. Trimming left V 2 bases short and J 4 bases short, with 8 bases between. The CDR3 spells CASSLRVVYGYTF. The CDR3 DNA follows: TGTGCCAGCAGCTTAAGGGTTGTCTATGGCTACACCTTC.

The rearrangement links TRBV5-1 to TRBJ2-5; no clear D gene. The CDR3 consists of 13 residues. Germline V gene sequence: CDR1 SGHRS, CDR2 YFSETQ. Trimming took off 7 bases at V and 5 bases at J, with 15 bases between the two ends. DNA of the CDR3: TGCGCCAGCTCCCAAGGATCTGCGGAGACCCAGTACTTC. Residues: CASSQGSAETQYF. The variable domain in full, with the rest retrieved from reference TRBV5-1 and TRBJ2-5, is KAGVTQTPRYLIKTRGQQVTLSCSPISGHRSVSWYQQTPGQGLQFLFEYFSETQRNKGNFPGRFSGRQFSNSRSEMNVSTLELGDSALYLCASSQGSAETQYFGPGTRLLVL.

This chain uses TRBV5-1 with TRBJ1-4; TRBD1 aligns across 7 bases. J was trimmed by 4 bases and V by 4 bases; bases with no gene match: 10. Per the germline V gene, CDR1 is SGHRS and CDR2 is YFSETQ. The CDR3 has 16 amino acids. The CDR3 loop reads CASSVTGTSFNEKLFF. In nucleotides, the CDR3 is TGCGCCAGCAGCGTGACAGGGACCTCCTTTAATGAAAAACTGTTTTTT.

This chain links TRBV5-1 with TRBJ2-2; D gene ambiguous. This CDR3 is built from 17 residues. Germline values: CDR1 SGHRS, CDR2 YFSETQ. The V end lost 0 bases, the J end lost 2 bases, and 14 bases lay between the germline ends. The DNA for the CDR3 is TGCGCCAGCAGCTTGGATGCAGTGGGGATTAACACCGGGGAGCTGTTTTTT. Its translation: CASSLDAVGINTGELFF.

The rearrangement links TRBV19 to TRBJ2-2, with D perhaps TRBD1 (6 bases). With 9 bases removed from V and 6 bases from J, the gap between germline ends came to 20 bases. The CDR3 has 15 residues. CDR1 is LNHDA and CDR2 is SQIVND in the germline V gene (reference sequence). The CDR3 here is CARPRQASSAGELFF. CDR3 sequence (DNA): TGTGCCAGACCACGACAGGCCTCCTCGGCCGGGGAGCTGTTTTTT.

The chain joins TRBV10-3 to TRBJ1-1; D gene ambiguous. Germline V gene data show CDR1 as ENHRY and CDR2 as SYGVKD. The CDR3 covers 15 residues. Between the trimmed V and J ends, which lost 3 bases and 2 bases, there was a span of 13 bases. As DNA, the CDR3 is TGTGCCATCAGTGACGTGTCTGCGCAAAACACTGAAGCTTTCTTT. Amino acid sequence: CAISDVSAQNTEAFF.

The chain combines TRBV28 with TRBJ1-3; D might be TRBD1 (6 bases). The germline V gene encodes CDR1 MDHEN and CDR2 SYDVKM. V lost 2 bases, J lost 2 bases, and 13 bases lay in between. This CDR3 is built from 16 residues. CDR3 in amino acids: CASSLQIQGTGNTIYF. DNA for the CDR3: TGTGCCAGCAGTTTACAAATACAGGGAACTGGAAACACCATATATTTT.

The gene calls are TRBV6-5 and TRBJ2-1, with 8 bases fitting TRBD2. The length of the CDR3 is 13 residues. Germline V gives CDR1 MNHEY, CDR2 SVGAGI. Unmatched junction bases numbered 12, after V lost 8 bases and J lost 12 bases. The CDR3, as DNA: TGTGCCAGCGCGGGGGGCCAACTAGGTACGCAGTTCTTC. Its translation: CASAGGQLGTQFF.

The chain is built from TRBV28 and TRBJ1-5; possible D gene TRBD1, 6 bases. The CDR3 covers 16 residues. The germline CDR1 and CDR2 sequences are MDHEN and SYDVKM. Between the trimmed V and J ends, which lost 5 bases and 6 bases, there was a span of 20 bases. The CDR3 region is CASSPHTGAGAQPQHF. The CDR3 DNA reads TGTGCCAGCAGTCCTCACACAGGTGCGGGGGCTCAGCCCCAGCATTTT.

The rearrangement joins TRBV14 to TRBJ2-1, with 7 bases matching TRBD2. J gave up 4 bases and V 3 bases, and 9 bases lay outside the gene matches. Germline V CDR1 and CDR2: SGHDN, FVKESK. The CDR3 is made up of 16 amino acids. The DNA for the CDR3 is TGTGCCAGCAGCCACTCACCGAGCGGGGCTTACAATGAGCAGTTCTTC. Protein: CASSHSPSGAYNEQFF.

The V call is TRBV19, the J call TRBJ1-5; possible D gene TRBD1, 5 bases. V was shortened by 8 bases and J by 2 bases, with 13 bases between the two germline ends. The CDR3 sequence is 14 residues long. CDR1 and CDR2 from the germline V gene are LNHDA and SQIVND (reference sequence). The CDR3 DNA reads TGTGCCAGTTGGGACCAGAGAGGCAATCAGCCCCAGCATTTT. This encodes CASWDQRGNQPQHF. Based on the CDR3 plus reference TRBV19 and TRBJ1-5, the full variable domain is DGGITQSPKYLFRKEGQNVTLSCEQNLNHDAMYWYRQDPGQGLRLIYYSQIVNDFQKGDIAEGYSVSREKKESFPLTVTSAQKNPTAFYLCASWDQRGNQPQHFGDGTRLSIL.

The gene calls are TRBV2 and TRBJ1-5; possibly TRBD1 for D (6 bases). This CDR3 is built from 14 residues. From germline, CDR1 is SNHLY and CDR2 FYNNEI. V was cut by 6 bases and J by 1 base, with 10 bases left in between. CDR3 residues: CASREQGSNQPQHF. The CDR3 bases are TGTGCCAGCAGGGAACAGGGAAGCAATCAGCCCCAGCATTTT.

The chain carries TRBV4-3 and TRBJ1-2; weak D call: TRBD1 (5 bases). CDR3 length: 15 amino acids. The V end lost 4 bases, the J end lost 2 bases, and 14 bases lay between the germline ends. Germline V gives CDR1 LGHNA, CDR2 YSLEER. Here the CDR3 reads CASSPAGGLNYGYTF. The DNA for the CDR3 is TGCGCCAGCAGCCCCGCCGGGGGGTTAAACTATGGCTACACCTTC.